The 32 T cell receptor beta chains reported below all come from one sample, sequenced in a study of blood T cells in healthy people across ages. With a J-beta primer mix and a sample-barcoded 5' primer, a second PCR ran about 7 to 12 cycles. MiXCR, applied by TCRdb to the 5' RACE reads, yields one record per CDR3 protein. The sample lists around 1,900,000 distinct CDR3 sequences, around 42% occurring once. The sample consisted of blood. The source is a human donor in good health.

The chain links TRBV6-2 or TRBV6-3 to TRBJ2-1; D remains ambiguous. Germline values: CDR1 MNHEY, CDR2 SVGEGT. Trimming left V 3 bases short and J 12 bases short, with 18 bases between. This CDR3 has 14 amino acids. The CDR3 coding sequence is TGTGCCAGCAGTTATGTGAGTATAGTGTCGTTGCAGTTCTTC. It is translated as CASSYVSIVSLQFF.

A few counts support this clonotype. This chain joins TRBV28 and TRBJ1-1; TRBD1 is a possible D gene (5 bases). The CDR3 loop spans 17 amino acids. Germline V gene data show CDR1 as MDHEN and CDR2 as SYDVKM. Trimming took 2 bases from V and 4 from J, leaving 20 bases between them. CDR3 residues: CASSLAGTPKKTTEAFF. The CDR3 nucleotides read TGTGCCAGCAGTTTAGCGGGGACCCCTAAGAAGACCACTGAAGCTTTCTTT.

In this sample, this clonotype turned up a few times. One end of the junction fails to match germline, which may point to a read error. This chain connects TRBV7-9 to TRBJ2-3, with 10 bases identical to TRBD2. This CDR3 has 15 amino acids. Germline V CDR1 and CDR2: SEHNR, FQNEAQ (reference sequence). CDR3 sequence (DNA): TGTGCCAGCAGCACCACTAGCGGGGTGACAGTTACGCAGTATTTT. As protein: CASSTTSGVTVTQYF.

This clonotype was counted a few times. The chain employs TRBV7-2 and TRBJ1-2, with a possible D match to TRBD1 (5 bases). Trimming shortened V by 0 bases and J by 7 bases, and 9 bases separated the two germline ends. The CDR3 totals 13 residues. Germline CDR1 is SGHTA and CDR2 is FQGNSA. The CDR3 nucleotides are TGTGCCAGCAGCTTAGCAAGGGGTAGTGGCTACACCTTC. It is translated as CASSLARGSGYTF.

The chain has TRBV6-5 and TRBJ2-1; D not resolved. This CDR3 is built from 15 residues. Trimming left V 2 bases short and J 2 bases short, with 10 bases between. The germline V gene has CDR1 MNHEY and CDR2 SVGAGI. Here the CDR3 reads CASSYRTHPYNEQFF. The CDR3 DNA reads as TGTGCCAGCAGTTACCGTACCCACCCCTACAATGAGCAGTTCTTC.

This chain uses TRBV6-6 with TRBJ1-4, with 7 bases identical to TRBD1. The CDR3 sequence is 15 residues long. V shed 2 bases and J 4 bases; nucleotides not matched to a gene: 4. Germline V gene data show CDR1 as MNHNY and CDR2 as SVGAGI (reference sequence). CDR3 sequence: CASSYGDRDNEKLFF. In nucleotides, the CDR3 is TGTGCCAGCAGTTACGGGGACAGAGATAATGAAAAACTGTTTTTT.

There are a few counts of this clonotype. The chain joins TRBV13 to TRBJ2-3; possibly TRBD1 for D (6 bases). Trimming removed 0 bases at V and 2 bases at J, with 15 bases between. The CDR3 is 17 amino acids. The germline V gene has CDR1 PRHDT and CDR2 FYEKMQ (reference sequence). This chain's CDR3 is CASSLGGAVTYTDTQYF. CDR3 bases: TGTGCCAGCAGCTTAGGGGGGGCAGTGACTTACACAGATACGCAGTATTTT. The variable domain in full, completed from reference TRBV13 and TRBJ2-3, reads AAGVIQSPRHLIKEKRETATLKCYPIPRHDTVYWYQQGPGQDPQFLISFYEKMQSDKGSIPDRFSAQQFSDYHSELNMSSLELGDSALYFCASSLGGAVTYTDTQYFGPGTRLTVL.

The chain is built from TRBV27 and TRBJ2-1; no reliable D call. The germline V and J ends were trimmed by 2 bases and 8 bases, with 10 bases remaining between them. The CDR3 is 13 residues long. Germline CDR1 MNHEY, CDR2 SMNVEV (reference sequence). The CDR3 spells CASSLVDWYEQFF. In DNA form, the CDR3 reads TGTGCCAGCAGTTTAGTCGATTGGTATGAGCAGTTCTTC.

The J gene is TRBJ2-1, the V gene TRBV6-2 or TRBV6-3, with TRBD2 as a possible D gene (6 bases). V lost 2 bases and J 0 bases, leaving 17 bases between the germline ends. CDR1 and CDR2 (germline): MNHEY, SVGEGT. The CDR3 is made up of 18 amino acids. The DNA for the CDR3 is TGTGCCAGCAGTTACGTCCGGGGGTACACGAGCTCCTACAATGAGCAGTTCTTC. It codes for CASSYVRGYTSSYNEQFF.

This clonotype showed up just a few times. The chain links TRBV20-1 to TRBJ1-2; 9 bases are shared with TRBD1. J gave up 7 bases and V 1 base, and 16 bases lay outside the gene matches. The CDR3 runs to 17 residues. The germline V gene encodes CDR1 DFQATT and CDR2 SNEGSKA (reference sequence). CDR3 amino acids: CSARVFRKTGGSTGYTF. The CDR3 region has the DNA TGCAGTGCTAGAGTCTTCAGGAAGACAGGGGGATCGACTGGCTACACCTTC.

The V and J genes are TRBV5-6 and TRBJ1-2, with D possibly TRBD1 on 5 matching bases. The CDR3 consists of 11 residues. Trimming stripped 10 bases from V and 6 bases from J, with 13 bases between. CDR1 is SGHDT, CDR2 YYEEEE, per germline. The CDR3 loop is CAQPPGDGYTF. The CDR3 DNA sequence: TGTGCCCAACCCCCGGGGGATGGCTACACCTTC.

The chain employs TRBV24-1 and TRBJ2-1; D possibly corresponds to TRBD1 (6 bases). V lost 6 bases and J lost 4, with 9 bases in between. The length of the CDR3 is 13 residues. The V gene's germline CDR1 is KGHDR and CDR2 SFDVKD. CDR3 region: CATSQGRYNEQFF. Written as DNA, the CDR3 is TGTGCCACCAGTCAGGGGCGGTACAATGAGCAGTTCTTC.

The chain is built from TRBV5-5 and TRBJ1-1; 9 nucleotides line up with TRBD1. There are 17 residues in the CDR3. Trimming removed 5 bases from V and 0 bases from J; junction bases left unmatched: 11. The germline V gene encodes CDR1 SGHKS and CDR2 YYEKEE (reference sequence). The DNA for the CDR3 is TGTGCCAGCAGTCCGGGACAGGGCGCGTTTTTGAACACTGAAGCTTTCTTT. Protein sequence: CASSPGQGAFLNTEAFF.

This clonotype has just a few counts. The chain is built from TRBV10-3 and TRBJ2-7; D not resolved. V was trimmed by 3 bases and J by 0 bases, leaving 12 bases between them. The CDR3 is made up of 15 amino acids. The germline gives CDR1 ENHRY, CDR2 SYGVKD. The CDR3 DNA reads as TGTGCCATCAGTGATGGGAACAGCTTCTCCTACGAGCAGTACTTC. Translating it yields CAISDGNSFSYEQYF.

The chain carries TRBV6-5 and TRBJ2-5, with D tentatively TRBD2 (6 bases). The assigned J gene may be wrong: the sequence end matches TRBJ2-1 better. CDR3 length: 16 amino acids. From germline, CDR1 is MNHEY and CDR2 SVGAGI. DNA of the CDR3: TGTGCCAGCAGTTACTCCAGGGACTCCATGCAAGAGACCCAGTTCTTC. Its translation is CASSYSRDSMQETQFF.

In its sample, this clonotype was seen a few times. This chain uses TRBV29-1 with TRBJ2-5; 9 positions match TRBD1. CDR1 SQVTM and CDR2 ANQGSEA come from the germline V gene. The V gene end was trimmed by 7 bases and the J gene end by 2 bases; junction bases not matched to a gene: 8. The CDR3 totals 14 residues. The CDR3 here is CSARRDRAQETQYF. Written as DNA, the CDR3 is TGCAGCGCTCGTCGGGACAGGGCACAAGAGACCCAGTACTTC.

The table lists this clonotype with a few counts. The CDR3 region has the DNA TGTGCCAGCAGCTCCGATAGCGGGGGGCTGGATGAGCAGTTCTTC. Translating it yields CASSSDSGGLDEQFF. This rearrangement joins TRBV7-2 to TRBJ2-1; 10 bases map to TRBD2. Germline CDR1 and CDR2: SGHTA and FQGNSA. The V segment lost 4 bases and the J segment 8 bases; nucleotides outside the gene matches: 8. The CDR3 totals 15 residues.

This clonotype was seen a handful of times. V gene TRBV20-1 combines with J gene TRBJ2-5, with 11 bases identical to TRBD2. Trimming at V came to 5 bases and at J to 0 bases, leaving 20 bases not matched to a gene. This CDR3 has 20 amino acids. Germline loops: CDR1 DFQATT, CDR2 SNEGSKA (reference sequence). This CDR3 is CSAPPYRLAGKPTYQETQYF. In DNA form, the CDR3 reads TGCAGTGCTCCCCCCTACAGACTAGCGGGGAAACCCACGTACCAAGAGACCCAGTACTTC.

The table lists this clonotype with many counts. CDR3 DNA: TGTGCCAGCAGCTTAGGGTCCGGCTCTGGGGCCAACGTCCTGACTTTC. Its translation is CASSLGSGSGANVLTF. The gene calls are TRBV7-2 and TRBJ2-6, with D unresolved. The V gene's germline CDR1 is SGHTA and CDR2 FQGNSA. The CDR3 runs 16 residues. Trimming cost V 1 base and J 0 bases, with 7 bases left between them.

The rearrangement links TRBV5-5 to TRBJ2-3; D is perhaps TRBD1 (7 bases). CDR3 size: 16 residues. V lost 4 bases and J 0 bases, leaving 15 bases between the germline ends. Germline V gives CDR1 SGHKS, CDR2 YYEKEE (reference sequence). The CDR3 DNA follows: TGTGCCAGCAGCACCAGGGGGGCCTCTAGCACAGATACGCAGTATTTT. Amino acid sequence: CASSTRGASSTDTQYF.

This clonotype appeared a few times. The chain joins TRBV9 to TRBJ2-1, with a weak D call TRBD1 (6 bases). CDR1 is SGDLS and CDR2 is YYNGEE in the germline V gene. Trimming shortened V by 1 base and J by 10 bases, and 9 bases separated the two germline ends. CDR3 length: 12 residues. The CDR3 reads CASSVTRGEQFF. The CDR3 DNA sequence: TGTGCCAGCAGCGTAACTAGGGGGGAGCAGTTCTTC.

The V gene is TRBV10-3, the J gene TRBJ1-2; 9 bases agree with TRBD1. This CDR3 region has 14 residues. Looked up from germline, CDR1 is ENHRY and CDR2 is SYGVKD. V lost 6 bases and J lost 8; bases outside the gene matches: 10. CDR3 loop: CAIRTETGGDGYTF. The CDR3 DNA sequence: TGTGCCATCAGGACTGAGACAGGGGGGGACGGCTACACCTTC.

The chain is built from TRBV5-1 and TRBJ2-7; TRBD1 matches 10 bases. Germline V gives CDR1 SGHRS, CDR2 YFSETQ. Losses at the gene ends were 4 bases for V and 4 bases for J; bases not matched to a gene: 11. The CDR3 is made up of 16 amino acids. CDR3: CASSLGTGTGEYEQYF. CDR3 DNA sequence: TGCGCCAGCAGCCTGGGGACCGGGACAGGGGAATACGAGCAGTACTTC.

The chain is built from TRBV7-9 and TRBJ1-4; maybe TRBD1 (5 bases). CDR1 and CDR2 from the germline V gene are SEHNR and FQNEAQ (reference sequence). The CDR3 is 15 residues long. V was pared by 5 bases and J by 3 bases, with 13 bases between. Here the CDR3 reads CASSMQGPSNEKLFF. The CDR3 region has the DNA TGTGCCAGCAGCATGCAGGGCCCCTCTAATGAAAAACTGTTTTTT. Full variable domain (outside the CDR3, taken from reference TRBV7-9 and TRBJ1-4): DTGVSQNPRHKITKRGQNVTFRCDPISEHNRLYWYRQTLGQGPEFLTYFQNEAQLEKSRLLSDRFSAERPKGSFSTLEIQRTEQGDSAMYLCASSMQGPSNEKLFFGSGTQLSVL.

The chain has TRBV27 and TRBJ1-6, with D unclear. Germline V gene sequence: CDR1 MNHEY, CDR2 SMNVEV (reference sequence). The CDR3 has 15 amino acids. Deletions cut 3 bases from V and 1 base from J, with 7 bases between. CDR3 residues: CASSFGRSYNSPLHF. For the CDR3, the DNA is TGTGCCAGCAGTTTCGGCAGATCCTATAATTCACCCCTCCACTTT.

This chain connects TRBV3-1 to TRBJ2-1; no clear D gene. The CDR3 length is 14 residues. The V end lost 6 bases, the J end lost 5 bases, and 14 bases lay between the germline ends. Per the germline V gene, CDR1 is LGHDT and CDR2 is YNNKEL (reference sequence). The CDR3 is CASSYGSRDNEQFF. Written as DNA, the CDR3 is TGTGCCAGCAGTTACGGTTCCCGAGACAATGAGCAGTTCTTC.

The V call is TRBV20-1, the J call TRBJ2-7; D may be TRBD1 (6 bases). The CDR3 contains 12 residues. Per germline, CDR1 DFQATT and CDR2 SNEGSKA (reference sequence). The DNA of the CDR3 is TGCAGCGACAGGCCTCCTGAATACGAGCAGTACTTC. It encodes CSDRPPEYEQYF.

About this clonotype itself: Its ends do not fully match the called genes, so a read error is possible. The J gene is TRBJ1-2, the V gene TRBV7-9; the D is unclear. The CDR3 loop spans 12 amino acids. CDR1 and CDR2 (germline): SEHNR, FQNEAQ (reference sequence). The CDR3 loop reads CSSSLRSYGYTF. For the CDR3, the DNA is TGTTCCAGCAGCTTACGGAGCTATGGCTACACCTTC.

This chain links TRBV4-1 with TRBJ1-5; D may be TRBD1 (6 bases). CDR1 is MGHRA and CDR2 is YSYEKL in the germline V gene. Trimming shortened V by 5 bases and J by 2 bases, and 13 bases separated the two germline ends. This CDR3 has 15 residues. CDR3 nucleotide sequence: TGCGCCAGCAGCGCAATAGACAGGCGCAATCAGCCCCAGCATTTT. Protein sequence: CASSAIDRRNQPQHF.

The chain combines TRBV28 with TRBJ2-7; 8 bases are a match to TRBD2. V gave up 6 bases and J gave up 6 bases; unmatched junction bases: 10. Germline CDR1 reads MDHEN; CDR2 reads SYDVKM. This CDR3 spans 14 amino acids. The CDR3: CASSPGTRLGEQYF. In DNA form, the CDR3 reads TGTGCCAGCAGCCCCGGGACTAGATTGGGCGAGCAGTACTTC. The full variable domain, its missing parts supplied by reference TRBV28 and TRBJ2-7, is DVKVTQSSRYLVKRTGEKVFLECVQDMDHENMFWYRQDPGLGLRLIYFSYDVKMKEKGDIPEGYSVSREKKERFSLILESASTNQTSMYLCASSPGTRLGEQYFGPGTRLTVT.

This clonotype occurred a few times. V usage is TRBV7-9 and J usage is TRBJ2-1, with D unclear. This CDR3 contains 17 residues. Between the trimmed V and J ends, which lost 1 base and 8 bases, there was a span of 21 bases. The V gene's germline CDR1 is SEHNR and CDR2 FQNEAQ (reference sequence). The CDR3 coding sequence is TGTGCCAGCAGCTTAGTCCCATCGCCGGCCGCTTTCGATGAGCAGTTCTTC. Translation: CASSLVPSPAAFDEQFF.

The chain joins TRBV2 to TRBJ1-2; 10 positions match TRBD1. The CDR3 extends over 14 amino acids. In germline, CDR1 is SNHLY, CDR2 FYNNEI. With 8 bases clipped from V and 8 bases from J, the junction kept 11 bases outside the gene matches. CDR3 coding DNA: TGTGCCAGCCACAGGGACAGGGGAGGTTGGGGCTACACCTTC. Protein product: CASHRDRGGWGYTF.